Shown below are 27 T cell receptor beta chains from a single sample sequenced in a study of Graves' ophthalmopathy and Graves' hyperthyroidism. Investigators amplified TCR beta CDR3 regions from RNA transcripts. HTBI-primed first-round RT-PCR preceded second-round multiplex PCR. One entry per CDR3 protein, called by TCRdb with MiXCR from the multiplex PCR reads. The sample yields some 1.1 million distinct CDR3 sequences, about 40% seen once. The sample comprised peripheral blood or thyroid tissue (not recorded which). The receptors come from an adult man with Graves' hyperthyroidism.

The V call is TRBV24-1, the J call TRBJ1-3; D is unclear. CDR1 KGHDR and CDR2 SFDVKD come from the germline V gene. The CDR3 has 16 residues. V lost 0 bases and J lost 4, with 12 bases in between. The CDR3 DNA is TGTGCCACCAGTGATTTGGCGTCTAGGACGGGAAACACCATATATTTT. It codes for CATSDLASRTGNTIYF.

This clonotype was found a few times. The chain joins TRBV12-3 or TRBV12-4 to TRBJ2-7, with D perhaps assigned TRBD1 or TRBD2 (5 bases each). Between the trimmed V and J ends, which lost 2 bases and 9 bases, there was a span of 17 bases. This CDR3 is 14 amino acids long. Here the CDR3 reads CASSLSQGPGGQYF. CDR3 in DNA: TGTGCCAGCAGTTTATCGCAGGGACCGGGCGGGCAGTACTTC.

Many counts were recorded for this clonotype. The gene calls are TRBV27 and TRBJ1-5; D unresolved. V was clipped by 4 bases and J by 2 bases, with 12 bases between them. The CDR3 totals 15 residues. The V gene's germline CDR1 is MNHEY and CDR2 SMNVEV (reference sequence). The CDR3 loop reads CASSSYSAGNQPQHF. CDR3 nucleotides: TGTGCCAGCAGTTCCTATTCAGCGGGCAATCAGCCCCAGCATTTT.

This clonotype was picked up a small number of times. This chain joins TRBV15 and TRBJ2-2; D possibly corresponds to TRBD1 (6 bases). V lost 1 base, J lost 4 bases, and 13 bases lay in between. The CDR3 spans 16 residues. Germline V lookup: CDR1 LNHNV, CDR2 YYDKDF (reference sequence). This CDR3 reads CATSRAGTTLTGELFF. In DNA form, the CDR3 reads TGTGCCACCAGCAGAGCCGGGACAACCCTCACCGGGGAGCTGTTTTTT.

There are a few counts of this clonotype. As DNA, the CDR3 is TGTGCCAGCAGTTACTCAGGAGGGGGGCACCAAGAGACCCAGTACTTC. Protein: CASSYSGGGHQETQYF. V and J are TRBV6-5 and TRBJ2-5; D may be TRBD1 or TRBD2 (6 bases each). Germline V gene lookup returns CDR1 MNHEY and CDR2 SVGAGI. The length of the CDR3 is 16 residues. V gave up 0 bases and J gave up 0 bases, with 11 bases separating them.

This clonotype has ten or more counts. The chain carries TRBV28 and TRBJ1-6, with 8 bases that match TRBD1. V shed 6 bases and J 6 bases; nucleotides not matched to a gene: 7. This CDR3 contains 15 residues. Germline V gene lookup returns CDR1 MDHEN and CDR2 SYDVKM. The CDR3 spells CASSQGAWVNSPLHF. As DNA, the CDR3 is TGTGCCAGCAGCCAGGGGGCTTGGGTTAATTCACCCCTCCACTTT.

This clonotype was seen at least ten times. The chain links TRBV10-3 to TRBJ1-5, with 7 positions matching TRBD1. The J segment lost 6 bases and the V segment lost 4 bases, leaving 9 bases of the junction unmatched. Germline CDR1 is ENHRY and CDR2 is SYGVKD. The CDR3 has 15 residues. As DNA, the CDR3 is TGTGCCATCAGTGGAGGGCAGGGGGGTAGTCAGCCCCAGCATTTT. This encodes CAISGGQGGSQPQHF.

The table lists this clonotype with a few counts. CDR3 loop: CASNYRADTEAFF. In DNA form, the CDR3 reads TGTGCCAGTAACTACAGGGCGGACACTGAAGCTTTCTTT. The V and J genes are TRBV19 and TRBJ1-1; possible D gene TRBD1, 6 bases. There are 13 residues in the CDR3. Germline V gives CDR1 LNHDA, CDR2 SQIVND (reference sequence). V lost 7 bases and J 3 bases, leaving 12 bases between the germline ends.

V and J are TRBV4-3 and TRBJ2-7, with 7 bases aligning to TRBD2. The length of the CDR3 is 16 residues. The V gene end was trimmed by 0 bases and the J gene end by 0 bases; junction bases not matched to a gene: 5. The V gene's germline CDR1 is LGHNA and CDR2 YSLEER. Here the CDR3 DNA reads TGCGCCAGCAGCCAAGATCCTAGCGGCCTCTCCTACGAGCAGTACTTC. This codes for CASSQDPSGLSYEQYF.

The chain uses TRBV29-1 and TRBJ2-1; TRBD1 or TRBD2 may be the D gene (5 bases each). The CDR3 extends over 11 amino acids. V dropped 7 bases and J dropped 6 bases, with 10 bases sitting between them. Per germline, CDR1 SQVTM and CDR2 ANQGSEA. The CDR3: CSGGATNEQFF. CDR3 coding DNA: TGCAGCGGAGGGGCTACCAATGAGCAGTTCTTC.

This clonotype was detected once. One end of the junction does not line up with germline, which may come from a read error. This rearrangement joins TRBV6-5 to TRBJ1-1; a weak D match, TRBD1 (6 bases). This CDR3 region has 13 residues. Per germline, CDR1 MNHEY and CDR2 SVGAGI. CDR3 nucleotides: TGTGCCAGCTCGGGTCGACAGGAACCCAGAATAAACTTT. The encoded protein is CASSGRQEPRINF.

Regarding this clonotype: This could be a read error, since a much larger clone is one nucleotide away. This sequence joins TRBV5-1 and TRBJ2-7; D possibly corresponds to TRBD2 (6 bases). Trimming removed 4 bases from V and 0 bases from J, with 14 bases in between. The CDR3 contains 15 residues. Germline V gene data show CDR1 as SGHRS and CDR2 as YFSETQ. CDR3 amino acids: CASSNRGGNSYEQYF. The DNA for the CDR3 is TGCGCCAGCAGCAACCGGGGCGGGAACTCCTACGAGCAGTACTTC.

V gene TRBV7-8 combines with J gene TRBJ2-6; D ambiguous. Germline CDR1 is SGHVS and CDR2 is FQNEAQ. Trimming left V 3 bases short and J 0 bases short, with 15 bases between. This CDR3 is built from 18 residues. The CDR3 DNA is TGTGCCAGCAGCTTTGTTCTCGCATTTCACTCTGGGGCCAACGTCCTGACTTTC. This sequence encodes CASSFVLAFHSGANVLTF.

The sample holds many counts of this clonotype. This chain connects TRBV5-1 to TRBJ1-4; no clear D. Germline lookup yields CDR1 SGHRS and CDR2 YFSETQ. CDR3 size: 14 residues. Trimming stripped 5 bases from V and 2 bases from J, with 10 bases between. The CDR3 region is CASSSGVTNEKLFF. The CDR3 coding sequence is TGCGCCAGCAGTTCTGGAGTCACTAATGAAAAACTGTTTTTT.

At least ten counts were recorded for this clonotype. V is TRBV9 and J is TRBJ1-2; D may be TRBD1 (6 bases). The CDR3 length is 15 residues. V gave up 2 bases and J gave up 0 bases, with 11 bases separating them. Looked up from germline, CDR1 is SGDLS and CDR2 is YYNGEE. The CDR3: CASSVGQNANYGYTF. The CDR3 region has the DNA TGTGCCAGCAGCGTCGGACAGAATGCTAACTATGGCTACACCTTC. Complete variable domain (other parts from reference TRBV9 and TRBJ1-2): DSGVTQTPKHLITATGQRVTLRCSPRSGDLSVYWYQQSLDQGLQFLIQYYNGEERAKGNILERFSAQQFPDLHSELNLSSLELGDSALYFCASSVGQNANYGYTFGSGTRLTVV.

This clonotype was counted many times. This chain connects TRBV24-1 to TRBJ2-7; D unresolved. V lost 4 bases to trimming and J lost 6 bases, with 9 bases between them. This CDR3 contains 12 residues. CDR1 KGHDR and CDR2 SFDVKD come from the germline V gene. The DNA for the CDR3 is TGTGCCACCAGTGACACGGTGAGCGAGCAGTACTTC. Amino acids: CATSDTVSEQYF.

Regarding this clonotype: The CDR3 end shows no conserved phenylalanine or tryptophan, and so a read error is likely. Because the CDR3's place on the DNA is in doubt, the DNA is left out and the CDR3 is given as listed by TCRdb. V and J are TRBV7-9 and TRBJ1-1; no check of the table's D call, TRBD1, against the DNA was made. Inclusive of both ends, the CDR3 amounts to 11 amino acids. Germline loops: CDR1 SEHNR, CDR2 FQNEAQ (reference sequence). The CDR3 sequence is CASSLEAGGNY.

The CDR3 coding sequence is TGTGCCAGCAGTGTTTTAATTACTAGAGGTACGCAGTATTTT. The encoded protein is CASSVLITRGTQYF. The J gene is TRBJ2-3, the V gene TRBV6-5; weak D call: TRBD2 (5 bases). In germline, CDR1 is MNHEY, CDR2 SVGAGI. This CDR3 comprises 14 residues. V lost 5 bases and J 8 bases, leaving 17 bases between the germline ends.

A remark on this clonotype: Its ends do not fully match the called genes, so a read error is possible. The rearrangement uses TRBV7-8 and TRBJ2-2; 9 nucleotides match TRBD1. The CDR3 length is 16 residues. Germline CDR1 SGHVS, CDR2 FQNEAQ. The CDR3 region is CASSSRDRVQSGELFF. CDR3 in DNA: TGCGCCAGCAGCTCCCGGGACAGGGTCCAGTCCGGGGAGCTGTTTTTT.

Note on this clonotype: It may be a read error: a sequence one base away is much more abundant. V usage is TRBV7-9 and J usage is TRBJ1-3, with D perhaps TRBD1 (5 bases). Trimming removed 1 base from V and 3 bases from J, with 13 bases in between. This CDR3 region has 16 residues. Germline CDR1 SEHNR, CDR2 FQNEAQ (reference sequence). The CDR3 DNA reads TGTGCCAGCAGCTTAGGTCGGGGGGTCTTTGGAAACACCATATATTTT. Amino acid sequence: CASSLGRGVFGNTIYF. Combining the CDR3 with reference TRBV7-9 and TRBJ1-3 gives the whole variable domain DTGVSQNPRHKITKRGQNVTFRCDPISEHNRLYWYRQTLGQGPEFLTYFQNEAQLEKSRLLSDRFSAERPKGSFSTLEIQRTEQGDSAMYLCASSLGRGVFGNTIYFGEGSWLTVV.

This clonotype appeared many times. V and J are TRBV24-1 and TRBJ2-2; D uncertain. Germline values: CDR1 KGHDR, CDR2 SFDVKD. The CDR3 is 15 residues long. V lost 1 base to trimming and J lost 1 base, with 6 bases between them. The CDR3, as DNA: TGTGCCACCAGTGATTTTTCTGGGAACACCGGGGAGCTGTTTTTT. Its protein product is CATSDFSGNTGELFF.

This clonotype was counted many times. The chain uses TRBV19 and TRBJ1-1, with 9 nucleotides matching TRBD1. The CDR3 sequence is 12 residues long. The junction had 5 bases not matched to a gene; V was cut back by 5 bases and J by 10 bases. Germline values: CDR1 LNHDA, CDR2 SQIVND (reference sequence). The chain's CDR3 is CASSRTGVVAFF. In nucleotides, the CDR3 is TGTGCCAGTAGTCGGACAGGGGTAGTAGCTTTCTTT.

This clonotype came up many times. CDR3 nucleotide sequence: TGTGCCATCAGTGAGGGGGGAGGATTTTCTGCCGTCCTGACTTTC. It encodes CAISEGGGFSAVLTF. This rearrangement joins TRBV10-3 to TRBJ2-6, with D possibly being TRBD2 (6 bases). The germline CDR1 and CDR2 sequences are ENHRY and SYGVKD. The CDR3 consists of 15 residues. Trimming removed 2 bases at V and 12 bases at J, with 17 bases between.

J is TRBJ2-2 and V is TRBV5-1; the match to TRBD2 covers 7 bases. The ends lost 0 bases at V and 7 bases at J; junction bases unmatched: 6. CDR3 length: 15 residues. The V gene's germline CDR1 is SGHRS and CDR2 YFSETQ. CDR3: CASSLAPRGVGELFF. The DNA for the CDR3 is TGCGCCAGCAGCTTGGCCCCACGGGGGGTCGGGGAGCTGTTTTTT.

The rearrangement uses TRBV5-1 and TRBJ2-7; D might be TRBD1 or TRBD2, each matching 5 bases. Between the trimmed V and J ends, which lost 4 bases and 2 bases, there was a span of 22 bases. The CDR3 length is 17 residues. In germline, CDR1 is SGHRS, CDR2 YFSETQ. CDR3 sequence (DNA): TGCGCCAGCAGCCCCGTCGCGGGCAGGGAAGTAACCTACGAGCAGTACTTC. It specifies CASSPVAGREVTYEQYF.

The chain is built from TRBV11-2 and TRBJ2-5, with D possibly matching TRBD2 (5 bases). CDR1 is SGHAT and CDR2 is FQNNGV in the germline V gene. The CDR3 is 17 amino acids. With 1 base removed from V and 3 bases from J, the gap between germline ends came to 18 bases. CDR3 sequence: CASSLVYRSAEKETQYF. The DNA of the CDR3 is TGTGCCAGCAGCTTAGTGTATAGGTCAGCGGAGAAAGAGACCCAGTACTTC.

The table lists this clonotype with many counts. The chain couples TRBV2 to TRBJ2-7, with D perhaps matching TRBD1 or TRBD2 (5 bases each). V lost 7 bases and J lost 4, with 17 bases in between. The germline V gene has CDR1 SNHLY and CDR2 FYNNEI. The CDR3 runs to 14 residues. CDR3: CASTYGTQNYEQYF. The DNA of the CDR3 is TGTGCCAGCACCTACGGGACCCAAAATTACGAGCAGTACTTC.